This T cell receptor (beta chain) was observed in a study of PD-L1 blockade in urothelial cancer (dated by TCRdb to about 2017). Background for the entire study: Therapy was started in the mid-2010s for all patients, and atezolizumab 1,200 mg was administered intravenously every 3 weeks. Blood samples gave a median of roughly 150,000 T cells and 80,000 to 95,000 unique TCRs, with a median clonality of 0.080. Durable clinical benefit meant progression-free survival longer than 6 months, and TCR features were also tested against progression-free and overall survival. Patients had an ECOG performance status of 0 or 1 and had received between 0 and 3 prior chemotherapy regimens. In the same patients, whole exome sequencing and RNA sequencing of pretreatment tumors were performed in addition to TCR sequencing. About 85% of the roughly 29 patients were identified as males with urothelial cancer of bladder origin, and a prior smoking history was reported by 18 of 29 patients. Pretreatment tumor samples, along with matched peripheral blood serially collected before and after atezolizumab treatment, were subjected to TCR sequencing. An exploratory multi-omic analysis was conducted of the somatic, immune and clinical correlates of response to PD-L1 blockade with atezolizumab in urothelial cancer. Blood samples were analyzed 3 weeks after the start of treatment (second dose) and 6 weeks after the start of treatment. Fewer than ten patients reached durable clinical benefit, while 20 patients did not. Pretreatment blood TCR-seq was available for around 29 patients, at least one posttreatment blood collection was obtained for 24 patients, and tumor TCR-seq was available for 24 patients. Results the study describes overall, beyond this receptor: Because of the small sample size (n ≈ 31) and the many exploratory analyses performed, the results are intended to be regarded as hypothesis-generating. Improved progression-free and overall survival was associated with having pretreatment peripheral blood TCR clonality below the median. Patients with durable benefit showed greater expansion of tumor-associated TCR clones in peripheral blood 3 weeks after starting treatment (n of about 20, p = 0.022).

Its CDR3 holds 14 amino acids, cysteine through phenylalanine. Only the CDR3 DNA stays, 42 bases, in frame from base 1. For this chain, trimming is 10 bases at the V end and 4 bases at the J end, and the number of junction bases without a gene match is 8. The germline V gene provides CDR1 ENHRY and CDR2 SYGVKD. Synthetic TCR analog templates were spiked into each PCR so that absolute template abundance could be estimated from read counts. The immunoSEQ assay was used to amplify TCRbeta CDR3 regions from genomic DNA with bias-controlled V and J gene primers. Sequencing of rearranged TCRbeta segments was performed at approximately 20X coverage. Per the original workflow: Sequencing errors were corrected by clustering and CDR3s were annotated against IMGT to assign V, D and J genes. Downstream analyses used only productive TCRbeta rearrangements and left out out-of-frame or stop-codon sequences. Clonality was computed as one minus Shannon entropy normalized by the log of the number of unique productive sequences. Clones differing between time points or between blood and tumor were identified using Fisher's exact test with Benjamini-Hochberg correction, with an adjusted p below 0.01 applied as the threshold. TCRdb provides this immuneACCESS table in a form limited to in-frame rearrangements. Some clones are lacking; in checked studies, under half of them reflect an unresolved V gene, and why the rest are absent is not known. D and trimming come from the DNA, and the V and J calls and clone size come from that table. Present in this sample are 85,000 to 90,000 clones, approximately 91% of which were seen just once. 9.4% of the sample comes from the top ten.

About this clone: This clone's antigen is unknown. The input lacks base qualities; no much larger clone sits a single base away.

The cohort included 29 patients with locally advanced or metastatic urothelial carcinoma who were treated at Memorial Sloan Kettering on a trial protocol. Peripheral blood mononuclear cells were collected pretreatment and during treatment, with between 1 and 8 total time points obtained per patient. The Qiagen DNeasy Blood extraction kit was used to purify genomic DNA from total PBMCs and from tumor samples. PBMCs were collected pretreatment and during treatment, and were isolated and stored as previously described. The chain links TRBV10-3 with TRBJ2-2; 8 of the junction bases match TRBD1. The source of this sequence is a man aged 55 to 69 with urothelial cancer. The source material was PBMCs, sampled around atezolizumab (anti-PD-L1) treatment. The sequence in DNA is TGTGCCAACCCGGACAGGGTTTGCACCGGGGAGCTGTTTTTT. Translation gives CANPDRVCTGELFF.